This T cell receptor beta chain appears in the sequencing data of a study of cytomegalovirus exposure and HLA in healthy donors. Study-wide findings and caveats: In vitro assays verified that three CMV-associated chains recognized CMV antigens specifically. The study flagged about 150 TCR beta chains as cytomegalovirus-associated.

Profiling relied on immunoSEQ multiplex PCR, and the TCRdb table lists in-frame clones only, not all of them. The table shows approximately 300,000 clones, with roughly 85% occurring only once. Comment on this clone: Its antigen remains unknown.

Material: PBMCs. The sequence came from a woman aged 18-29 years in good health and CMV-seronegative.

This CDR3 is CASDPAGIVTYEQYF. As DNA, the CDR3 is TGTGCCAGCGATCCGGCGGGGATCGTCACCTACGAGCAGTACTTC. The J gene is TRBJ2-7, the V gene TRBV2, with a possible D match to TRBD2 (6 bases). CDR1 and CDR2 from the germline V gene are SNHLY and FYNNEI. This CDR3 region has 15 residues. Trimming cost V 8 bases and J 2 bases, with 19 bases left between them.